This TCR beta chain stems from a study of blood T cells in healthy people across ages. Study-level background: Template switching recovered approximately one barcoded beta molecule for every two T cells.

The study recruited healthy Caucasian donors from Russia who were aged roughly 6 to 95. Trimming left V 2 bases short and J 0 bases short, with 5 bases between. The CDR3 totals 14 residues. CDR1 is KGHSH, CDR2 LQKENI, per germline. Primers used in a second PCR of about 7 to 12 cycles were a sample-barcoded 5' primer and a J-beta primer mix. TCRdb independently ran MiXCR on the 5' RACE reads; one entry per CDR3 protein. The repertoire holds 800,000 to 950,000 distinct CDR3 sequences, with under 40% as singletons. The genes are TRBV18 and TRBJ1-5; D gene uncertain. This receptor was taken from a man between 18 and 29 years old in good health. The sample consisted of blood. The CDR3, as DNA: TGTGCCAGCTCACCAATGGATAGCAATCAGCCCCAGCATTTT. It specifies CASSPMDSNQPQHF.